This is a list of T cell receptor beta chains from one sample in a study of cytomegalovirus exposure and HLA in healthy donors. Data came from immunoSEQ multiplex PCR; TCRdb stores just in-frame clones and leaves some out. The data show approximately 100,000 clones, under 80% seen once. Sequencing used PBMCs. Every receptor here comes from a male donor in good health and CMV-seronegative. CDR3s include the opening cysteine and the closing phenylalanine or tryptophan. The D gene is left open where the match is weak. Clone sizes are given selectively: once, few, many, or a class where the clone is expanded.

TRBD1	TRBV4-1	TRBJ2-7	.	TGCGCCAGCAGCCCTCGAGACCTGGGACGGAAGACAGGGGTGTACGAGCAGTACTTC	CASSPRDLGRKTGVYEQYF
.	TRBV28	TRBJ2-6	once	TGTGCCAGCAGTCAAACCCAACTGGGGGGTTCTGGGGCCAACGTCCTGACTTTC	CASSQTQLGGSGANVLTF
TRBD2	TRBV6-1	TRBJ2-7	.	TGTGCCAGCAGTGAGAGACTAGCGGGAAACGAGCAGTACTTC	CASSERLAGNEQYF
TRBD2	TRBV27	TRBJ2-3	.	TGTGCCAGCAGTCGTACGACCGGGACTAGCTTCCCAGATACGCAGTATTTT	CASSRTTGTSFPDTQYF
.	TRBV30	TRBJ1-5	few	TGTGCCTGGAGTGAGGTACAGGGTGGTCAGCCCCAGCATTTT	CAWSEVQGGQPQHF
TRBD2	TRBV15	TRBJ2-7	.	TGTGCCACCAGCAGAGCTTTTGGCGGGAGGCCCCACGAGCAGTACTTC	CATSRAFGGRPHEQYF
.	TRBV7-7	TRBJ2-1	.	TGTGCTAGCAGCTCCGGACTCGGCTATGAGCAGTTCTTC	CASSSGLGYEQFF
.	TRBV29-1	TRBJ1-5	.	TGCAGCGTTGGAGGTTATAGCAATCAGCCCCAGCATTTT	CSVGGYSNQPQHF
TRBD1	TRBV9	TRBJ1-1	.	TGTGCCAGCAGCCTCAGACAGGGCGACACTGAAGCTTTCTTT	CASSLRQGDTEAFF
TRBD1	TRBV18	TRBJ2-2	.	TGTGCCAGCTCACCATTTTCGAACCCCGGACAGGGCGGCGGGGAGCTGTTTTTT	CASSPFSNPGQGGGELFF
.	TRBV6-1	TRBJ1-2	.	TGTGCCAGCAGTGATGCACGGAGGGATGGCTACACCTTC	CASSDARRDGYTF
.	TRBV2	TRBJ1-5	.	TGTGCCAGCAGCCTGGCCAGGGTGGGCAATCAGCCCCAGCATTTT	CASSLARVGNQPQHF
TRBD1	TRBV6-6	TRBJ1-4	.	TGTGCCAGCACCCGACAGGGCTATAATGAAAAACTGTTTTTT	CASTRQGYNEKLFF
TRBD1	TRBV2	TRBJ1-1	.	TGTGCCAGCAGTGAATATCGCCAGGGGGCGCGGGTCACTGAAGCTTTCTTT	CASSEYRQGARVTEAFF
.	TRBV6-5	TRBJ1-2	.	TGTGCCAGCAGTTACGTGGGGGCGGGTGGCTACACCTTC	CASSYVGAGGYTF
TRBD2	TRBV7-3	TRBJ2-7	few	TGTGCCAGCAGCCCCGCGCGGGGGGGGGTTGACGAGCAGTACTTC	CASSPARGGVDEQYF
TRBD1	TRBV19	TRBJ2-1	few	TGTGCCAGCCGGGACAGAGGTCATGAGCAGTTCTTC	CASRDRGHEQFF
.	TRBV6-4	TRBJ2-3	.	TGTGCCAGCAGTGAGGCTAGCACAGATACGCAGTATTTT	CASSEASTDTQYF
.	TRBV28	TRBJ2-7	.	TGTGCCAGCACCCCGACCCTTTCAGGGCTCTACGAGCAGTACTTC	CASTPTLSGLYEQYF
TRBD2	TRBV19	TRBJ2-1	once	TGTGCCAGTAGTACAACTAGCGGGACCTTGGATGAGCAGTTCTTC	CASSTTSGTLDEQFF
TRBD2	TRBV4-3	TRBJ2-7	.	TGCGCCAGCAGCCCGGGGACTAGCGGGAGGATCTCCTACGAGCAGTACTTC	CASSPGTSGRISYEQYF
.	TRBV9	TRBJ2-2	.	TGTGCCAGCAGCGTAGGCGCGGGCGTATCCGGGGAGCTGTTTTTT	CASSVGAGVSGELFF
.	TRBV27	TRBJ1-1	.	TGTGCCAGCAGTCCCCTAGGAGTTTCGGGCACTGAAGCTTTCTTT	CASSPLGVSGTEAFF
TRBD1	TRBV6-4	TRBJ1-5	.	TGTGCCAGCAGTGAAGGAGGGGGCGCCGGTCAGCCCCAGCATTTT	CASSEGGGAGQPQHF
TRBD1	TRBV28	TRBJ2-1	.	TGTGCCAGCAGTCCTCTGGGACAGGGAACTCAGTTCTTC	CASSPLGQGTQFF
.	TRBV6-5	TRBJ2-2	few	TGTGCCAGCAGAGACACGAACACCGGGGAGCTGTTTTTT	CASRDTNTGELFF
.	TRBV4-2	TRBJ1-2	few	TGTGCCAGCAGCCAAGAAGTGCTAGCTAACTATGGCTACACCTTC	CASSQEVLANYGYTF
.	TRBV4-1	TRBJ2-4	few	TGCGCCAGCAGCCAAGAGAGCGTCGTAGCCAAAAACATTCAGTACTTC	CASSQESVVAKNIQYF
.	TRBV6-1	TRBJ1-1	few	TGTGCCAGCAGTGAAGGGGCCCCGGGGGGTGAAGCTTTCTTT	CASSEGAPGGEAFF
.	TRBV28	TRBJ2-6	.	TGTGCCAGCAGCGCCCCAGGGGCTGGGGCCAACGTCCTGACTTTC	CASSAPGAGANVLTF
TRBD1	TRBV5-1	TRBJ1-1	.	TGCGCCAGCAGCTCGGGACAGGGGGCGGTGACTGAAGCTTTCTTT	CASSSGQGAVTEAFF
.	TRBV19	TRBJ1-5	.	TGTGCCAGTAGTATAACGTCGAGCCATCAGCCCCAGCATTTT	CASSITSSHQPQHF
TRBD1	TRBV28	TRBJ1-3	.	TGTGCCAGCAGCCAAACAACAGGGGGCTTTGGAAACACCATATATTTT	CASSQTTGGFGNTIYF
.	TRBV5-1	TRBJ1-4	.	TGCGCCAGCAGCGCCTCAGGGCTAACTAATGAAAAACTGTTTTTT	CASSASGLTNEKLFF
TRBD1	TRBV2	TRBJ1-1	few	TGTGCCAGCAGTTGGGACAGTGAGGGCACTGAAGCTTTCTTT	CASSWDSEGTEAFF
TRBD1	TRBV4-2	TRBJ2-7	.	TGTGCCAGCAGCCTTCACCATAGGGACAGGGACGACGAGCAGTACTTC	CASSLHHRDRDDEQYF
.	TRBV6-5	TRBJ2-5	.	TGTGCCAGCAGTTACTCCCCAGGAGAGACCCAGTACTTC	CASSYSPGETQYF
TRBD2	TRBV5-1	TRBJ2-3	.	TGCGCCAGCAGAACTAGCGGGGGTGATACAGATACGCAGTATTTT	CASRTSGGDTDTQYF
.	TRBV30	TRBJ1-1	.	TGTGCCTGGAGTGATGAAGCGGACGGAAGTTCGCAGACTGAAGCTTTCTTT	CAWSDEADGSSQTEAFF
.	TRBV28	TRBJ1-2	.	TGTGCCAGCGGTGAGAGCGGAACTCTCGGTGGCTACACCTTC	CASGESGTLGGYTF
TRBD2	TRBV27	TRBJ2-1	once	TGTGCCAGCAGTACCGGGACTAGCGGCCCAGGGGAGCAGTTCTTC	CASSTGTSGPGEQFF
.	TRBV27	TRBJ2-3	.	TGTGCCAGCAGGGACGGACTATACCCTAGCACAGATACGCAGTATTTT	CASRDGLYPSTDTQYF
TRBD1	TRBV9	TRBJ2-7	few	TGTGCCAGCAGCGCGGACAGGAGGATCTACGAGCAGTACTTC	CASSADRRIYEQYF